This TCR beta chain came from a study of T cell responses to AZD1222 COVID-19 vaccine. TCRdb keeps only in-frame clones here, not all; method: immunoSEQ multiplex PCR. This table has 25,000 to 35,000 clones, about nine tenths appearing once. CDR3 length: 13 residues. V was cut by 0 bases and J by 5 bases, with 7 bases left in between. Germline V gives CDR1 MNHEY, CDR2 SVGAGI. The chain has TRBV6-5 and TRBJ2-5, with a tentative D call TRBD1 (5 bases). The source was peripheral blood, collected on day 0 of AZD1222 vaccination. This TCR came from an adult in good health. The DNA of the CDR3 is TGTGCCAGCAGTTACTCGGGGCTTGAGACCCAGTACTTC. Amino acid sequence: CASSYSGLETQYF.